The 18 T cell receptor beta chains listed next were all sequenced from one sample in a study of blood T cell repertoires in COVID-19. Method: immunoSEQ multiplex PCR; TCRdb's copy keeps in-frame clones and lacks some. Altogether some 130,000 clones are present, around 73% being singletons, with the ten largest covering roughly 11%. Sequencing used peripheral blood. Receptors originate from a man in his 60s who had recovered from COVID-19.

This rearrangement joins TRBV4-1 to TRBJ2-4, with 10 bases lining up with TRBD2. The CDR3 length is 18 residues. From germline, CDR1 is MGHRA and CDR2 YSYEKL. V trimming: 0 bases; J trimming: 6 bases; junction bases outside the gene matches: 11. DNA for the CDR3: TGCGCCAGCAGCCAAGATCCGCCCTGGACTAGCGGATTAAACATTCAGTACTTC. It codes for CASSQDPPWTSGLNIQYF.

The V gene is TRBV29-1, the J gene TRBJ1-4; 11 bases fit TRBD1. In germline, CDR1 is SQVTM, CDR2 ANQGSEA. The CDR3 runs 13 residues. The V segment lost 7 bases and the J segment 11 bases; nucleotides outside the gene matches: 9. The chain's CDR3 is CSGGQGEVSKLFF. As DNA, the CDR3 is TGCAGCGGGGGACAGGGGGAGGTTTCGAAACTGTTTTTT.

The genes are TRBV5-8 and TRBJ2-5; D might be TRBD1 (5 bases). The CDR3 loop spans 13 amino acids. V was cut by 6 bases and J by 5 bases, with 14 bases left in between. CDR1 is SGHTS and CDR2 is YDEGEE in the germline V gene. Here the CDR3 reads CASILQGGETQYF. The CDR3, as DNA: TGTGCCAGCATCCTCCAGGGTGGGGAGACCCAGTACTTC.

The chain has TRBV5-1 and TRBJ1-2; TRBD1 aligns across 7 bases. Trimming took 4 bases from V and 6 from J; bases not matched to a gene: 9. Germline CDR1 SGHRS, CDR2 YFSETQ. This CDR3 is built from 14 residues. The CDR3 DNA reads as TGCGCCAGCAGCACCAGACAGGGTTACGATGGCTACACCTTC. It codes for CASSTRQGYDGYTF.

This chain connects TRBV7-9 to TRBJ2-3, with 8 nucleotides matching TRBD2. This CDR3 is 16 amino acids long. CDR1 SEHNR and CDR2 FQNEAQ come from the germline V gene (reference sequence). The V segment lost 1 base and the J segment 2 bases; nucleotides outside the gene matches: 5. CDR3 protein: CASSLGTSLVTDTQYF. The DNA of the CDR3 is TGTGCCAGCAGCTTAGGGACTAGCTTGGTCACAGATACGCAGTATTTT.

The chain couples TRBV7-9 to TRBJ2-1, with 7 bases identical to TRBD2. Germline V gene sequence: CDR1 SEHNR, CDR2 FQNEAQ (reference sequence). The CDR3 runs 14 residues. V was pared by 1 base and J by 12 bases, with 9 bases of the junction left unmatched. The DNA for the CDR3 is TGTGCCAGCAGCTTAGAGCAGCGGGAAGTTAGGCAGTTCTTC. This gives the protein CASSLEQREVRQFF.

This clone was observed a few times. This chain connects TRBV5-1 to TRBJ2-1; 14 nucleotides align to TRBD2. CDR1 and CDR2 (germline): SGHRS, YFSETQ. This CDR3 contains 16 residues. After removal of 4 bases from V and 7 bases from J, the junction contained 7 bases not matched to a gene. CDR3 residues: CASSLTSGGARNEQFF. The CDR3 coding sequence is TGCGCCAGCAGCCTGACTAGCGGGGGGGCCCGAAATGAGCAGTTCTTC.

The CDR3 reads CASAMGLAGNNEQFF. CDR3 sequence (DNA): TGTGCCAGTGCCATGGGACTAGCGGGAAACAATGAGCAGTTCTTC. This chain uses TRBV19 with TRBJ2-1, with 13 bases lining up with TRBD2. The CDR3 runs 15 residues. In germline, CDR1 is LNHDA, CDR2 SQIVND (reference sequence). V was pared by 8 bases and J by 5 bases, with 6 bases of the junction left unmatched.

CDR3 residues: CARAGYQAFF. CDR3 nucleotides: TGTGCCAGGGCGGGGTATCAAGCTTTCTTT. The chain has TRBV19 and TRBJ1-1; no firm D call. CDR3 length: 10 amino acids. Germline V CDR1 and CDR2: LNHDA, SQIVND (reference sequence). The germline V and J ends were trimmed by 9 bases and 9 bases, with 11 bases remaining between them.

This clone turned up a few times. This sequence joins TRBV2 and TRBJ2-5, with TRBD1 matching over 10 bases. Germline V gene data show CDR1 as SNHLY and CDR2 as FYNNEI. The CDR3 is 15 amino acids. V was pared by 6 bases and J by 5 bases, with 9 bases of the junction left unmatched. CDR3 loop: CASRPGTGVWETQYF. In nucleotides, the CDR3 is TGTGCCAGCAGGCCCGGGACAGGGGTTTGGGAGACCCAGTACTTC.

The sample holds one count of this clone. V is TRBV4-3 and J is TRBJ1-2, with TRBD1 matching over 7 bases. The CDR3 extends over 14 amino acids. Germline CDR1 and CDR2: LGHNA and YSLEER. V was clipped by 4 bases and J by 5 bases; unmatched bases: 7. The chain's CDR3 is CASSPGQLGYGYTF. The CDR3 DNA sequence: TGCGCCAGCAGCCCGGGACAGCTAGGGTATGGCTACACCTTC.

The chain recombines TRBV9 with TRBJ2-1; D is possibly TRBD2 (6 bases). V dropped 3 bases and J dropped 7 bases, with 20 bases sitting between them. The CDR3 length is 16 residues. Germline V gene sequence: CDR1 SGDLS, CDR2 YYNGEE. Written as DNA, the CDR3 is TGTGCCAGCAGCGCCCCTAGCGTAGCCTATGGTAATGAGCAGTTCTTC. It codes for CASSAPSVAYGNEQFF.

This clone was picked up one time. The CDR3 coding sequence is TGCGCCAGCAGCTCAAGACAGAGGACCGGGGAGCTGTTTTTT. Encoded protein: CASSSRQRTGELFF. V is TRBV5-1 and J is TRBJ2-2; D is perhaps TRBD1 (5 bases). The CDR3 extends over 14 amino acids. V was trimmed by 3 bases and J by 5 bases, leaving 11 bases between them. Germline V gene data show CDR1 as SGHRS and CDR2 as YFSETQ.

This clone was recorded only once. The chain's CDR3 is CATSRELQPYNEQFF. The CDR3 nucleotides read TGTGCCACCAGCAGAGAACTTCAACCATACAATGAGCAGTTCTTC. The chain has TRBV15 and TRBJ2-1; D uncertain. From germline, CDR1 is LNHNV and CDR2 YYDKDF (reference sequence). Trimming shortened V by 0 bases and J by 4 bases, and 10 bases separated the two germline ends. The CDR3 covers 15 residues.

V gene TRBV19 combines with J gene TRBJ2-1; possibly TRBD2 for D (6 bases). V lost 3 bases to trimming and J lost 4 bases, with 10 bases between them. The CDR3 is 14 amino acids. Per the germline V gene, CDR1 is LNHDA and CDR2 is SQIVND (reference sequence). CDR3 sequence: CASSMEEGYNEQFF. DNA for the CDR3: TGTGCCAGTAGTATGGAGGAGGGGTACAATGAGCAGTTCTTC.

In this sample, this clone turned up a few times. The V call is TRBV2, the J call TRBJ2-3, with 7 bases fitting TRBD1. After removal of 7 bases from V and 0 bases from J, the junction contained 4 bases not matched to a gene. The CDR3 has 14 residues. Germline CDR1 is SNHLY and CDR2 is FYNNEI. The CDR3 protein is CASNWDSSTDTQYF. The CDR3, as DNA: TGTGCCAGCAATTGGGACAGTAGCACAGATACGCAGTATTTT.

This clone was detected only once. This chain joins TRBV11-3 and TRBJ2-1; 14 positions match TRBD2. The V segment lost 5 bases and the J segment 9 bases; nucleotides outside the gene matches: 6. The CDR3 runs to 15 residues. The germline gives CDR1 SGHNT, CDR2 YENEEA. The CDR3 DNA follows: TGTGCCAGCAGCCCGGGACTAGCGGGGGACGGTGAGCAGTTCTTC. It codes for CASSPGLAGDGEQFF. Supplemented by reference TRBV11-3 and TRBJ2-1, the full variable domain reads EAGVVQSPRYKIIEKKQPVAFWCNPISGHNTLYWYLQNLGQGPELLIRYENEEAVDDSQLPKDRFSAERLKGVDSTLKIQPAELGDSAVYLCASSPGLAGDGEQFFGPGTRLTVL.

This rearrangement joins TRBV15 to TRBJ1-1; D not resolved. Trimming took 1 base from V and 5 from J, leaving 11 bases between them. The CDR3 runs 14 residues. The V gene's germline CDR1 is LNHNV and CDR2 YYDKDF (reference sequence). The CDR3 sequence: CATSRVREGTEAFF. The CDR3 DNA reads TGTGCCACCAGCAGAGTTAGGGAGGGAACTGAAGCTTTCTTT. The full variable domain, in which reference TRBV15 and TRBJ1-1 provide the parts outside the CDR3, is DAMVIQNPRYQVTQFGKPVTLSCSQTLNHNVMYWYQQKSSQAPKLLFHYYDKDFNNEADTPDNFQSRRPNTSFCFLDIRSPGLGDTAMYLCATSRVREGTEAFFGQGTRLTVV.